The 16 T cell receptor beta chains listed next were all sequenced from one sample in a study of patients and donors after allogeneic stem cell transplantation. Using its own MiXCR run on the RT-PCR reads, TCRdb lists one record per CDR3 protein. The sample yields about a million distinct CDR3 sequences, more than 15% seen once. The sample taken for sequencing was blood, either unsorted or a sorted T cell fraction (not recorded which). These receptors all stem from a human donor who was either an allogeneic HSCT recipient or a stem cell or donor lymphocyte infusion donor (not recorded which). It is not recorded whose cells these are; they may come from a transplant donor.

The chain has TRBV4-3 and TRBJ2-3; D is undetermined. The CDR3 runs to 15 residues. V was cut by 1 base and J by 3 bases, with 11 bases left in between. CDR1 and CDR2 from the germline V gene are LGHNA and YSLEER. In DNA form, the CDR3 reads TGCGCCAGCAGCCAAGTTTGGGTGAGGACAGATACGCAGTATTTT. Encoded protein: CASSQVWVRTDTQYF.

The V gene is TRBV12-3 or TRBV12-4, the J gene TRBJ1-4; 8 bases are a match to TRBD1. The CDR3 runs 12 residues. Trimming at V came to 5 bases and at J to 13 bases, leaving 6 bases not matched to a gene. CDR3 protein: CASSRTGGRLFF. Here the CDR3 DNA reads TGTGCCAGCAGTCGCACAGGGGGTCGACTGTTTTTT.

The rearrangement uses TRBV5-8 and TRBJ2-3, with D uncertain. Germline V gene data show CDR1 as SGHTS and CDR2 as YDEGEE. This CDR3 spans 16 amino acids. Between the trimmed V and J ends, which lost 4 bases and 2 bases, there was a span of 17 bases. CDR3 sequence reads: CASSPGVDTLTDTQYF. The CDR3 DNA follows: TGTGCCAGCAGCCCAGGAGTCGACACACTCACAGATACGCAGTATTTT.

A few counts support this clonotype. The chain joins TRBV2 to TRBJ2-5; 11 bases line up with TRBD1. Germline V gene data show CDR1 as SNHLY and CDR2 as FYNNEI. J lost 4 bases, V lost 6 bases, and 7 bases had no gene match. The CDR3 is 15 amino acids. The CDR3 DNA follows: TGTGCCAGCAGGAAAAGGACAGGGGGCACAGAGACCCAGTACTTC. Translation gives CASRKRTGGTETQYF. Variable domain in full (rest from reference TRBV2 and TRBJ2-5): EPEVTQTPSHQVTQMGQEVILRCVPISNHLYFYWYRQILGQKVEFLVSFYNNEISEKSEIFDDQFSVERPDGSNFTLKIRSTKLEDSAMYFCASRKRTGGTETQYFGPGTRLLVL.

This clonotype was observed a handful of times. The V gene is TRBV12-3 or TRBV12-4, the J gene TRBJ2-5, with unresolved D. This CDR3 contains 15 residues. Trimming pared 3 bases from V and 1 base from J, leaving 12 bases between. The CDR3 protein is CASSFDATPQETQYF. CDR3 DNA sequence: TGTGCCAGCAGTTTTGACGCAACCCCCCAAGAGACCCAGTACTTC.

The chain has TRBV30 and TRBJ1-1; 7 nucleotides match TRBD1. The CDR3 extends over 14 amino acids. Germline CDR1 is GTSNPN and CDR2 is SVGIG (reference sequence). Losses at the gene ends were 0 bases for V and 1 base for J; bases not matched to a gene: 2. The DNA of the CDR3 is TGTGCCTGGAGTGTACCAGGGGGGAACACTGAAGCTTTCTTT. Translating gives CAWSVPGGNTEAFF.

This clonotype was detected only a few times. The rearrangement joins TRBV12-3 or TRBV12-4 to TRBJ2-1; D is perhaps TRBD1 (5 bases). The V end was cut by 4 bases, the J end by 10 bases, with 20 bases between. CDR3 length: 15 residues. The CDR3: CASSSLITKTDEQFF. The DNA for the CDR3 is TGTGCCAGCAGTTCCCTAATTACTAAGACAGACGAGCAGTTCTTC.

Comments on this clonotype: Here the CDR3 omits its conserved ending phenylalanine or tryptophan, so a read error is the likely source. The rearrangement joins TRBV4-3 to TRBJ2-7; 10 bases align to TRBD1. This CDR3 contains 16 residues. The ends lost 0 bases at V and 4 bases at J; junction bases unmatched: 6. Looked up from germline, CDR1 is LGHNA and CDR2 is YSLEER. CDR3 bases: TGCGCCAGCAGCCAAGATTCGGGACAGGGGTTTTACGAGCAGTACTAC. Translating gives CASSQDSGQGFYEQYY.

The CDR3 is CASSLRRSETTSTDTQYF. The CDR3 DNA reads as TGTGCCAGCAGCCTGCGCAGAAGCGAAACAACAAGCACAGATACGCAGTATTTT. The chain is built from TRBV4-2 and TRBJ2-3; D is ambiguous. CDR3 length equals 18 residues. V was trimmed by 4 bases and J by 0 bases, leaving 20 bases between them. Germline lookup yields CDR1 LGHNA and CDR2 YNFKEQ.

This clonotype was seen a handful of times. The V call is TRBV12-5, the J call TRBJ1-1; D unresolved. V lost 3 bases, J lost 5 bases, and 13 bases lay in between. The CDR3 has 14 amino acids. Germline lookup yields CDR1 LGHNT and CDR2 FRNRAP. CDR3 nucleotide sequence: TGTGCTAGTGGTTTCAACCCGGTAGCAACTGAAGCTTTCTTT. Translation: CASGFNPVATEAFF.

This clonotype was found a few times. V and J are TRBV7-3 and TRBJ1-1; 7 nucleotides align to TRBD1. The CDR3 has 15 residues. The germline CDR1 and CDR2 sequences are SGHTA and FQGTGA. The V segment lost 5 bases and the J segment 0 bases; nucleotides outside the gene matches: 6. CDR3 DNA sequence: TGTGCCAGCAGCACCGCGACAGGGATGAACACTGAAGCTTTCTTT. This encodes CASSTATGMNTEAFF.

CDR3 bases: TGTGCCAGCAGTTCCCGCCACCGGGACAGGGTAGGAAACACCATATATTTT. Translation gives CASSSRHRDRVGNTIYF. The J gene is TRBJ1-3, the V gene TRBV12-3 or TRBV12-4, with 9 bases matching TRBD1. This CDR3 comprises 17 residues. Unmatched junction bases numbered 11, after V lost 4 bases and J lost 4 bases.

CDR3: CASIRTGDTEAFF. CDR3 sequence (DNA): TGTGCCAGTATCAGGACAGGGGACACTGAAGCTTTCTTT. This rearrangement joins TRBV19 to TRBJ1-1, with 9 bases that match TRBD1. The V gene end was trimmed by 7 bases and the J gene end by 3 bases; junction bases not matched to a gene: 3. The CDR3 has 13 residues. CDR1 is LNHDA, CDR2 SQIVND, per germline (reference sequence).

The rearrangement joins TRBV2 to TRBJ1-1; D gene unclear. The CDR3 runs to 13 residues. The V gene's germline CDR1 is SNHLY and CDR2 FYNNEI. V lost 7 bases, J lost 3 bases, and 12 bases lay in between. In DNA form, the CDR3 reads TGTGCCAGCAACGCGCGGGGATACACTGAAGCTTTCTTT. This translates into CASNARGYTEAFF. The full variable domain, with the rest looked up from reference TRBV2 and TRBJ1-1, is EPEVTQTPSHQVTQMGQEVILRCVPISNHLYFYWYRQILGQKVEFLVSFYNNEISEKSEIFDDQFSVERPDGSNFTLKIRSTKLEDSAMYFCASNARGYTEAFFGQGTRLTVV.

In this sample, this clonotype turned up many times. The J gene is TRBJ2-3, the V gene TRBV5-1, with 7 bases identical to TRBD2. The CDR3 consists of 14 residues. Germline CDR1 and CDR2: SGHRS and YFSETQ. After removal of 4 bases from V and 1 base from J, the junction contained 3 bases not matched to a gene. CDR3 DNA sequence: TGCGCCAGCAGCCCTGGACTAGGCACAGATACGCAGTATTTT. This gives the protein CASSPGLGTDTQYF.

The table lists this clonotype with a few counts. The chain has TRBV11-3 and TRBJ2-3, with D possibly being TRBD2 (6 bases). Trimming took 3 bases from V and 4 from J, leaving 14 bases between them. This CDR3 contains 15 residues. Germline V lookup: CDR1 SGHNT, CDR2 YENEEA. The CDR3 region is CASSFGGEAADTQYF. The CDR3 DNA sequence: TGTGCCAGCAGCTTCGGGGGAGAGGCCGCAGATACGCAGTATTTT.